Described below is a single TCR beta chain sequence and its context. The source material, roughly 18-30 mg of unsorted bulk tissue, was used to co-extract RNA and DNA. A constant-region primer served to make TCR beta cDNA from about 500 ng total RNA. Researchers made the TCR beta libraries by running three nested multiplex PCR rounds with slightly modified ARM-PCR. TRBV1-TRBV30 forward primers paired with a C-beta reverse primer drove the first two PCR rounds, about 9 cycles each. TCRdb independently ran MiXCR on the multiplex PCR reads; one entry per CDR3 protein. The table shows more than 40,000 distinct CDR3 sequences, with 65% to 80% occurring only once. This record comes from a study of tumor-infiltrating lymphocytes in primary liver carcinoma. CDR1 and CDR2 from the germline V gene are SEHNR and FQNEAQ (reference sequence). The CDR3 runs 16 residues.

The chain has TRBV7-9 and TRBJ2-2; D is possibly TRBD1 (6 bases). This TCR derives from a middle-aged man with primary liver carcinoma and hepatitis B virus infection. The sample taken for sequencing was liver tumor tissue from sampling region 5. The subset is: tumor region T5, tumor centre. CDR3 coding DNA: TGTACCAACAGTTCACAGGGACCCGCTTACCCCGGGGAGCTGTTTTTT. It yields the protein CTNSSQGPAYPGELFF.